The TCR beta chain under discussion was sequenced for a study of blood T cell repertoires in COVID-19. Overall study context: Samples came from the United States, Italy and Spain, spanning acute and convalescent COVID-19. The analysed material was cDNA or gDNA that came from T cells, B-cell-depleted T cells, or PBMCs.

In the authors' methods: It was from reference gene primer amplification that nucleated cell counts were estimated. Method: immunoSEQ multiplex PCR; TCRdb's copy keeps in-frame clones and lacks some. The DNA gave D and trimming, while V, J and clone size come from that table. The profile covers roughly 86,000 clones, with approximately 82% appearing a single time and more than 2% taken by the ten largest. With 6 bases clipped from V and 7 bases from J, the junction kept 5 bases outside the gene matches. The CDR3 consists of 14 residues. From germline, CDR1 is MNHEY and CDR2 SVGAGI. Input material: peripheral blood. V is TRBV6-5 and J is TRBJ1-5; TRBD1 matches 11 bases. The clonotype originates from a woman in her 70s with acute or convalescent COVID-19. The CDR3 here is CASRDRGQGQPQHF. The CDR3 DNA sequence: TGTGCCAGCAGGGACAGGGGGCAAGGGCAGCCCCAGCATTTT.